This entry concerns a single TCR beta chain. This entry belongs to a study of control samples from healthy donors and cancer patients. Profiling relied on immunoSEQ multiplex PCR, and the TCRdb table lists in-frame clones only, not all of them. The top ten hold 7% to 10% of the sample, which has approximately 120,000 clones, about nine tenths seen once. The sequenced sample consisted of blood. The TCR originated in a man in his forties or fifties in good health.

The CDR3 nucleotides read TGTGCCAGCAGCCCACCGCTAGCGGGGGGGCCTATGTACAATGAGCAGTTCTTC. It translates to CASSPPLAGGPMYNEQFF. The gene calls are TRBV11-3 and TRBJ2-1; 12 bases are shared with TRBD2. J was trimmed by 4 bases and V by 5 bases; bases with no gene match: 12. The CDR3 covers 18 residues. Germline CDR1 and CDR2: SGHNT and YENEEA.